This T cell receptor beta chain is drawn from a study of T-cell reconstitution after alpha-beta-depleted transplantation in children. Preparing the TCRbeta library involved the use of unique molecular identifiers. TCRdb called the PCR reads again in MiXCR, with one record for every CDR3 protein. The sample gives around 270,000 distinct CDR3 sequences, roughly a tenth of which show up once; 7.5% is in the top ten. The study's findings and limits: Some patients' high day-60 TCRbeta diversity was traced to surviving recipient T cells and thymic progenitors.

A note on this clonotype: The antigen remains unidentified.

The CDR3 runs to 16 residues. The J segment lost 2 bases and the V segment lost 0 bases, leaving 4 bases of the junction unmatched. Germline CDR1 reads LGHNA; CDR2 reads YSLEER. The V gene is TRBV4-3, the J gene TRBJ2-7; TRBD1 aligns across 10 bases. This receptor was obtained from a boy younger than two with acute myeloid leukemia, due to receive a stem cell transplant. Specimen: PBMCs, collected before TCRalphabeta/CD19-depleted stem cell transplant. The CDR3 loop is CASSQEPGQGTYEQYF. The CDR3 DNA follows: TGCGCCAGCAGCCAAGAACCGGGACAGGGGACCTACGAGCAGTACTTC.